The 30 T cell receptor beta chains given below trace back to one sample, sequenced in a study of blood T cell repertoires in COVID-19 (dated by TCRdb to about 2020). Preparation of the library involved the immunoSEQ multiplex PCR assay. TCRdb provides this immuneACCESS table in a form limited to in-frame rearrangements. Some clones are lacking; in checked studies, under half of them reflect an unresolved V gene, and why the rest are absent is not known. A total of 80,000 to 100,000 clones appear in this sample, just over 85% of them only once. Jointly, the top ten make up around a fifth of the sample. Material: peripheral blood. The receptor source for this set is a woman of 80 years or more in a cohort sampled during active or convalescent COVID-19.

There are a few counts of this clone. This chain uses TRBV7-9 with TRBJ1-1; 11 nucleotides line up with TRBD1. V lost 5 bases to trimming and J lost 6 bases; unmatched junction nucleotides: 11. Germline lookup yields CDR1 SEHNR and CDR2 FQNEAQ (reference sequence). The length of the CDR3 is 16 residues. The CDR3 DNA reads as TGTGCCAGCAGCCTCGGACAGGGGGCGCGGGTCCCTGAAGCTTTCTTT. Protein product: CASSLGQGARVPEAFF.

The chain uses TRBV6-1 and TRBJ2-7, with 9 bases that match TRBD2. The V gene's germline CDR1 is MNHNS and CDR2 SASEGT. The CDR3 consists of 15 residues. The V gene end was trimmed by 3 bases and the J gene end by 2 bases; junction bases not matched to a gene: 5. CDR3 amino acids: CASSDPGLAAYEQYV. In DNA form, the CDR3 reads TGTGCCAGCAGTGATCCGGGACTAGCCGCCTACGAGCAGTACGTC.

CDR3: CASSQASGYNEQFF. In DNA form, the CDR3 reads TGTGCCAGCAGCCAAGCTAGCGGGTACAATGAGCAGTTCTTC. The chain has TRBV3-1 (or the pseudogene TRBV3-2) and TRBJ2-1; 8 bases map to TRBD2. This CDR3 spans 14 amino acids. V lost 1 base to trimming and J lost 4 bases; unmatched junction nucleotides: 0. Germline V gives CDR1 LGHDT, CDR2 YNNKEL (reference sequence).

The V call is TRBV19, the J call TRBJ2-1; a weak D match, TRBD1 (6 bases). Per the germline V gene, CDR1 is LNHDA and CDR2 is SQIVND (reference sequence). This CDR3 spans 16 amino acids. V shed 7 bases and J shed 0 bases, with 16 bases lying between them. This CDR3 is CASKGVMPASYNEQFF. DNA of the CDR3: TGTGCCAGTAAGGGGGTTATGCCAGCCTCCTACAATGAGCAGTTCTTC.

The chain uses TRBV7-9 and TRBJ2-6, with D maybe TRBD2 (7 bases). Germline loops: CDR1 SEHNR, CDR2 FQNEAQ (reference sequence). CDR3 length: 18 amino acids. The V and J ends lost 3 bases and 2 bases respectively, with 17 bases between them. The CDR3 nucleotides are TGTGCCAGCAGCTTTGGGGGGGTACAGGGACCTGGGGCCAACGTCCTGACTTTC. This translates into CASSFGGVQGPGANVLTF.

The chain joins TRBV30 to TRBJ1-1; the match to TRBD1 covers 11 bases. Unmatched junction bases numbered 16, after V lost 2 bases and J lost 8 bases. The germline gives CDR1 GTSNPN, CDR2 SVGIG (reference sequence). The CDR3 spans 17 residues. For the CDR3, the DNA is TGTGCCTGGAGTACCCCCCGACCGGGACAGGGGGGGAGGGAAGCTTTCTTT. Encoded protein: CAWSTPRPGQGGREAFF.

V and J are TRBV5-6 and TRBJ1-1; TRBD1 might be the D (5 bases). Trimming shortened V by 4 bases and J by 1 base, and 11 bases separated the two germline ends. Germline CDR1 reads SGHDT; CDR2 reads YYEEEE. The CDR3 sequence is 14 residues long. CDR3 sequence: CASSLGLQNTEAFF. DNA for the CDR3: TGTGCCAGCAGCCTGGGACTCCAGAACACTGAAGCTTTCTTT.

The V call is TRBV9, the J call TRBJ1-1; 7 nucleotides agree with TRBD1. Per the germline V gene, CDR1 is SGDLS and CDR2 is YYNGEE. Trimming took 0 bases from V and 2 from J; bases not matched to a gene: 1. The CDR3 is made up of 14 amino acids. The CDR3: CASSVGDSNTEAFF. CDR3 bases: TGTGCCAGCAGCGTAGGGGACAGTAACACTGAAGCTTTCTTT.

The rearrangement joins TRBV7-9 to TRBJ1-2; 7 bases match TRBD1. This CDR3 region has 14 residues. J gave up 4 bases and V 5 bases, and 7 bases lay outside the gene matches. From germline, CDR1 is SEHNR and CDR2 FQNEAQ (reference sequence). The CDR3 sequence is CASSLRQGGYGYTF. CDR3 nucleotide sequence: TGTGCCAGCAGCCTAAGACAGGGTGGCTATGGCTACACCTTC. Drawing the rest from reference TRBV7-9 and TRBJ1-2, the complete variable domain is DTGVSQNPRHKITKRGQNVTFRCDPISEHNRLYWYRQTLGQGPEFLTYFQNEAQLEKSRLLSDRFSAERPKGSFSTLEIQRTEQGDSAMYLCASSLRQGGYGYTFGSGTRLTVV.

The chain recombines TRBV5-1 with TRBJ2-2, with D maybe TRBD1 (5 bases). V was trimmed by 2 bases and J by 1 base, leaving 6 bases between them. This CDR3 has 14 residues. The germline V gene has CDR1 SGHRS and CDR2 YFSETQ. Here the CDR3 reads CASSFDRNTGELFF. In DNA form, the CDR3 reads TGCGCCAGCAGCTTTGACAGGAACACCGGGGAGCTGTTTTTT.

The chain links TRBV5-6 to TRBJ2-1; 8 bases align to TRBD1. CDR1 and CDR2 from the germline V gene are SGHDT and YYEEEE. The V gene end was trimmed by 4 bases and the J gene end by 0 bases; junction bases not matched to a gene: 3. The CDR3 length is 15 residues. CDR3 amino acids: CASSDTGGSYNEQFF. CDR3 bases: TGTGCCAGCAGCGATACAGGGGGCTCCTACAATGAGCAGTTCTTC.

This sequence joins TRBV27 and TRBJ1-3, with 7 bases fitting TRBD1. This CDR3 has 13 amino acids. The germline V gene has CDR1 MNHEY and CDR2 SMNVEV (reference sequence). Losses at the gene ends were 3 bases for V and 8 bases for J; bases not matched to a gene: 4. In DNA form, the CDR3 reads TGTGCCAGCAGTTTCCACGGGACAGACACCATATATTTT. It codes for CASSFHGTDTIYF.

The chain combines TRBV19 with TRBJ1-4; D call uncertain. Germline V gene sequence: CDR1 LNHDA, CDR2 SQIVND (reference sequence). CDR3 size: 14 residues. The ends were cut back, 3 bases at V and 4 bases at J, with 9 bases in the middle. This chain's CDR3 is CASSMGQVNEKLFF. CDR3 nucleotides: TGTGCCAGTAGTATGGGTCAGGTTAATGAAAAACTGTTTTTT.

The chain employs TRBV28 and TRBJ1-2, with TRBD1 matching over 8 bases. The length of the CDR3 is 14 residues. The germline CDR1 and CDR2 sequences are MDHEN and SYDVKM. Trimming at V came to 7 bases and at J to 3 bases, leaving 7 bases not matched to a gene. This CDR3 is CASTTTGVDYGYTF. The CDR3 coding sequence is TGTGCCAGCACCACGACAGGGGTGGACTATGGCTACACCTTC.

The CDR3 spells CATSDYLAGSYNEQFF. For the CDR3, the DNA is TGTGCCACCAGTGATTACCTAGCGGGCTCCTACAATGAGCAGTTCTTC. The rearrangement joins TRBV24-1 to TRBJ2-1, with 8 bases fitting TRBD2. The CDR3 loop spans 16 amino acids. Germline values: CDR1 KGHDR, CDR2 SFDVKD. With 2 bases clipped from V and 0 bases from J, the junction kept 2 bases outside the gene matches.

The chain uses TRBV10-3 and TRBJ1-3; 7 bases agree with TRBD1. V trimming: 4 bases; J trimming: 2 bases; junction bases outside the gene matches: 5. The CDR3 covers 15 residues. Germline CDR1 and CDR2: ENHRY and SYGVKD. CDR3 sequence reads: CAISADRTTGNTIYF. In nucleotides, the CDR3 is TGTGCCATCAGTGCGGACAGGACCACTGGAAACACCATATATTTT.

The chain combines TRBV19 with TRBJ1-5; TRBD1 aligns across 8 bases. CDR3 length: 13 amino acids. Trimming took 9 bases from V and 6 from J; bases not matched to a gene: 7. The germline CDR1 and CDR2 sequences are LNHDA and SQIVND (reference sequence). CDR3 nucleotide sequence: TGTGCCAGCACCGGACAGGGCACTCAGCCCCAGCATTTT. Amino acids: CASTGQGTQPQHF.

The genes are TRBV28 and TRBJ1-1; no clear D. The CDR3 totals 13 residues. The germline V gene encodes CDR1 MDHEN and CDR2 SYDVKM. Trimming pared 5 bases from V and 5 bases from J, leaving 12 bases between. In DNA, the CDR3 is TGTGCCAGCAGTCGCCCGGCAGGAACTGAAGCTTTCTTT. This encodes CASSRPAGTEAFF. Complete variable domain (other parts from reference TRBV28 and TRBJ1-1): DVKVTQSSRYLVKRTGEKVFLECVQDMDHENMFWYRQDPGLGLRLIYFSYDVKMKEKGDIPEGYSVSREKKERFSLILESASTNQTSMYLCASSRPAGTEAFFGQGTRLTVV.

This clone was seen more than once but under ten times. The chain combines TRBV19 with TRBJ1-5; D possibly corresponds to TRBD1 (5 bases). Germline V lookup: CDR1 LNHDA, CDR2 SQIVND (reference sequence). The CDR3 has 13 amino acids. Trimming pared 5 bases from V and 3 bases from J, leaving 8 bases between. The CDR3 sequence is CASSLGLNQPQHF. The CDR3 bases are TGTGCCAGTAGTTTGGGGCTCAATCAGCCCCAGCATTTT.

This rearrangement joins TRBV19 to TRBJ2-3; the match to TRBD2 covers 13 bases. The CDR3 spans 15 residues. The ends lost 6 bases at V and 5 bases at J; junction bases unmatched: 5. Germline loops: CDR1 LNHDA, CDR2 SQIVND (reference sequence). The CDR3 loop reads CASRRLAGGVDTQYF. CDR3 coding DNA: TGTGCCAGTAGAAGACTAGCGGGAGGTGTAGATACGCAGTATTTT.

The gene calls are TRBV9 and TRBJ1-4, with D tentatively TRBD1 (5 bases). This CDR3 contains 17 residues. Trimming stripped 4 bases from V and 4 bases from J, with 20 bases between. The germline CDR1 and CDR2 sequences are SGDLS and YYNGEE. The CDR3 bases are TGTGCCAGCAGCCTCCTGGGCGAGACAGATATTAATGAAAAACTGTTTTTT. The encoded protein is CASSLLGETDINEKLFF.

V and J are TRBV5-6 and TRBJ2-1; TRBD2 might be the D (5 bases). Germline V gene data show CDR1 as SGHDT and CDR2 as YYEEEE. The CDR3 is 15 residues long. The V gene lost 0 bases and the J gene lost 5 bases, with 12 bases spanning the gap. CDR3 loop: CASSLAGVRHNEQFF. CDR3 coding DNA: TGTGCCAGCAGCTTGGCCGGGGTCCGACACAATGAGCAGTTCTTC.

The CDR3 is CASSLEGANTGELFF. In DNA form, the CDR3 reads TGCGCCAGCAGCTTGGAAGGGGCGAACACCGGGGAGCTGTTTTTT. The V call is TRBV5-1, the J call TRBJ2-2; possibly TRBD1 for D (5 bases). V lost 0 bases and J lost 0, with 6 bases in between. The length of the CDR3 is 15 residues. Looked up from germline, CDR1 is SGHRS and CDR2 is YFSETQ. The full variable domain, in which reference TRBV5-1 and TRBJ2-2 provide the parts outside the CDR3, is KAGVTQTPRYLIKTRGQQVTLSCSPISGHRSVSWYQQTPGQGLQFLFEYFSETQRNKGNFPGRFSGRQFSNSRSEMNVSTLELGDSALYLCASSLEGANTGELFFGEGSRLTVL.

This chain connects TRBV18 to TRBJ2-1, with 8 nucleotides matching TRBD1. This CDR3 contains 15 residues. J was trimmed by 6 bases and V by 1 base; bases with no gene match: 5. Germline V lookup: CDR1 KGHSH, CDR2 LQKENI. The CDR3 DNA reads as TGTGCCAGCTCACCACTGGACAGGGAGGCCAATGAGCAGTTCTTC. It codes for CASSPLDREANEQFF. Filled out from reference TRBV18 and TRBJ2-1, the complete variable domain reads NAGVMQNPRHLVRRRGQEARLRCSPMKGHSHVYWYRQLPEEGLKFMVYLQKENIIDESGMPKERFSAEFPKEGPSILRIQQVVRGDSAAYFCASSPLDREANEQFFGPGTRLTVL.

The chain is built from TRBV5-1 and TRBJ2-1; D might be TRBD2 (5 bases). In germline, CDR1 is SGHRS, CDR2 YFSETQ. V was shortened by 0 bases and J by 0 bases, with 7 bases between the two germline ends. This CDR3 spans 15 amino acids. CDR3 loop: CASSLGTSSYNEQFF. In nucleotides, the CDR3 is TGCGCCAGCAGCTTGGGTACTAGCTCCTACAATGAGCAGTTCTTC.

The chain has TRBV9 and TRBJ1-1; the D gene is possibly TRBD1 (6 bases). The CDR3 totals 17 residues. V was cut by 8 bases and J by 5 bases, with 28 bases left in between. Looked up from germline, CDR1 is SGDLS and CDR2 is YYNGEE. The CDR3 region has the DNA TGTGCCAGGCGAGTGCAGGGGTTTGCCTTTGAAGAGACTGAAGCTTTCTTT. Its protein is CARRVQGFAFEETEAFF. Full variable domain (remainder filled in from reference TRBV9 and TRBJ1-1): DSGVTQTPKHLITATGQRVTLRCSPRSGDLSVYWYQQSLDQGLQFLIQYYNGEERAKGNILERFSAQQFPDLHSELNLSSLELGDSALYFCARRVQGFAFEETEAFFGQGTRLTVV.

This sequence joins TRBV7-3 and TRBJ2-5; 13 nucleotides match TRBD2. Germline CDR1 SGHTA, CDR2 FQGTGA. This CDR3 contains 15 residues. V gave up 2 bases and J gave up 5 bases; unmatched junction bases: 2. CDR3 region: CASSLGLAGAETQYF. Written as DNA, the CDR3 is TGTGCCAGCAGCTTAGGACTAGCGGGAGCGGAGACCCAGTACTTC. Combining the CDR3 with reference TRBV7-3 and TRBJ2-5 gives the whole variable domain GAGVSQTPSNKVTEKGKYVELRCDPISGHTALYWYRQSLGQGPEFLIYFQGTGAADDSGLPNDRFFAVRPEGSVSTLKIQRTERGDSAVYLCASSLGLAGAETQYFGPGTRLLVL.

The V call is TRBV5-1, the J call TRBJ2-7, with TRBD2 matching 12 bases. Germline-derived CDR1 and CDR2 are SGHRS and YFSETQ. CDR3 size: 15 residues. Trimming removed 2 bases from V and 7 bases from J; junction bases left unmatched: 7. CDR3 coding DNA: TGCGCCAGCAGCTTACCCGGGCTAGCGGGAGGGGAGCAGTACTTC. This sequence encodes CASSLPGLAGGEQYF.

The chain combines TRBV5-1 with TRBJ2-2; TRBD1 matches 8 bases. This CDR3 is 16 amino acids long. CDR1 is SGHRS, CDR2 YFSETQ, per germline. Trimming took 1 base from V and 0 from J; bases not matched to a gene: 2. CDR3 DNA: TGCGCCAGCAGCTTGTTACAGGGGGCGAACACCGGGGAGCTGTTTTTT. Protein: CASSLLQGANTGELFF.

This chain joins TRBV19 and TRBJ1-2; no firm D call. Germline CDR1 is LNHDA and CDR2 is SQIVND (reference sequence). The CDR3 runs to 11 residues. Between the trimmed V and J ends, which lost 4 bases and 7 bases, there was a span of 7 bases. CDR3 region: CASSTRIGYTF. The CDR3 bases are TGTGCCAGTAGTACCAGGATTGGCTACACCTTC. The whole variable domain, remainder taken from reference TRBV19 and TRBJ1-2, is DGGITQSPKYLFRKEGQNVTLSCEQNLNHDAMYWYRQDPGQGLRLIYYSQIVNDFQKGDIAEGYSVSREKKESFPLTVTSAQKNPTAFYLCASSTRIGYTFGSGTRLTVV.